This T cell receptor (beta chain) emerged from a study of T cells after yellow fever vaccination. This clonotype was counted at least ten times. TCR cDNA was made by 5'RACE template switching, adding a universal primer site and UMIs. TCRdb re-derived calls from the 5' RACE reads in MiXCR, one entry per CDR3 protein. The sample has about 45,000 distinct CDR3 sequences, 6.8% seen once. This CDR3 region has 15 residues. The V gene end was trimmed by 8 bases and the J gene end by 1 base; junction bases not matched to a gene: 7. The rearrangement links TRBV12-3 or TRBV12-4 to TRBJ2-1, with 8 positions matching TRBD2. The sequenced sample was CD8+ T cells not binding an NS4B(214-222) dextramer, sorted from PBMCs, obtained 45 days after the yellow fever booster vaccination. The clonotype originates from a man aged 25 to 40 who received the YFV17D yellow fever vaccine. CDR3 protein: CASGTSGMSYNEQFF. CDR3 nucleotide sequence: TGTGCCAGCGGTACTAGCGGTATGTCCTACAATGAGCAGTTCTTC.